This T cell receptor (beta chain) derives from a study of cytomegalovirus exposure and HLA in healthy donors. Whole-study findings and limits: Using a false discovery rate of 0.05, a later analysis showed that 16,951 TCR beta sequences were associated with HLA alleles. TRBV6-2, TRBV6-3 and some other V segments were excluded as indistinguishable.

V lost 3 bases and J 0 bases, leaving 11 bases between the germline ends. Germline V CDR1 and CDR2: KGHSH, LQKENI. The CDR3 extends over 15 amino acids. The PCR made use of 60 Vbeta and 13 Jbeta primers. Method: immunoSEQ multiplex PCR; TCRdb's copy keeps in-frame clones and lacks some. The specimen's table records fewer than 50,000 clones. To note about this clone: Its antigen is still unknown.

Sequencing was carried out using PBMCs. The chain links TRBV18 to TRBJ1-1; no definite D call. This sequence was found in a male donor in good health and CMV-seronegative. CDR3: CASSPNSDVNTEAFF. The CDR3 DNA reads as TGTGCCAGCTCACCGAACAGTGATGTGAACACTGAAGCTTTCTTT.